These 10 T cell receptor beta chains were all obtained from the same sample, sequenced in a study of blood T cell repertoires in COVID-19. Method: immunoSEQ multiplex PCR; TCRdb's copy keeps in-frame clones and lacks some. The table shows roughly 100,000 clones, with roughly 80% occurring only once. Input material: peripheral blood. Receptors were obtained from a human donor in a cohort sampled during active COVID-19.

The chain employs TRBV19 and TRBJ2-1, with 11 bases fitting TRBD2. This CDR3 comprises 15 residues. CDR1 and CDR2 (germline): LNHDA, SQIVND (reference sequence). Trimming removed 6 bases from V and 5 bases from J; junction bases left unmatched: 6. The CDR3 protein is CASRISGGENNEQFF. For the CDR3, the DNA is TGTGCCAGTAGGATTAGCGGGGGGGAAAACAATGAGCAGTTCTTC.

V gene TRBV7-9 combines with J gene TRBJ2-4, with TRBD2 as a possible D gene (7 bases). The V and J ends lost 4 bases and 1 base respectively, with 14 bases between them. The CDR3 length is 16 residues. Germline values: CDR1 SEHNR, CDR2 FQNEAQ (reference sequence). The CDR3 sequence: CASSYLGGQAKNIQYF. CDR3 DNA: TGTGCCAGCAGCTATTTGGGGGGGCAGGCCAAAAACATTCAGTACTTC.

The rearrangement joins TRBV19 to TRBJ1-6, with TRBD1 identical over 9 bases. Trimming at V came to 3 bases and at J to 7 bases, leaving 4 bases not matched to a gene. The CDR3 runs 15 residues. Germline V gene lookup returns CDR1 LNHDA and CDR2 SQIVND (reference sequence). CDR3 sequence: CASSIGDRVNSPLHF. In DNA form, the CDR3 reads TGTGCCAGTAGTATTGGGGACAGGGTAAATTCACCCCTCCACTTT. The complete variable domain, with remaining parts taken from reference TRBV19 and TRBJ1-6, reads DGGITQSPKYLFRKEGQNVTLSCEQNLNHDAMYWYRQDPGQGLRLIYYSQIVNDFQKGDIAEGYSVSREKKESFPLTVTSAQKNPTAFYLCASSIGDRVNSPLHFGNGTRLTVT.

The chain combines TRBV11-2 with TRBJ1-1; 9 nucleotides match TRBD1. Germline loops: CDR1 SGHAT, CDR2 FQNNGV. There are 14 residues in the CDR3. V dropped 2 bases and J dropped 6; count of bases not matched to a gene: 4. The CDR3 DNA sequence: TGTGCCAGCAGCTTAAACAGGGGGCAGGCTGAAGCTTTCTTT. As protein: CASSLNRGQAEAFF.

The chain combines TRBV7-2 with TRBJ1-2; D is unresolved. Trimming shortened V by 2 bases and J by 3 bases, and 10 bases separated the two germline ends. Germline lookup yields CDR1 SGHTA and CDR2 FQGNSA. This CDR3 spans 14 amino acids. CDR3 nucleotide sequence: TGTGCCAGCAGCTTACCCCAGGCCTACTATGGCTACACCTTC. Protein: CASSLPQAYYGYTF. Filled out from reference TRBV7-2 and TRBJ1-2, the complete variable domain reads GAGVSQSPSNKVTEKGKDVELRCDPISGHTALYWYRQSLGQGLEFLIYFQGNSAPDKSGLPSDRFSAERTGGSVSTLTIQRTQQEDSAVYLCASSLPQAYYGYTFGSGTRLTVV.

V gene TRBV30 combines with J gene TRBJ1-5, with D unclear. This CDR3 is 13 amino acids long. CDR1 GTSNPN and CDR2 SVGIG come from the germline V gene (reference sequence). Trimming took 5 bases from V and 7 from J, leaving 15 bases between them. The CDR3 sequence: CAWATRAGQPQHF. The CDR3 DNA is TGTGCCTGGGCTACGCGGGCTGGGCAGCCCCAGCATTTT.

V gene TRBV2 combines with J gene TRBJ2-3; 9 positions agree with TRBD1. In germline, CDR1 is SNHLY, CDR2 FYNNEI. This CDR3 region has 16 residues. The ends lost 2 bases at V and 4 bases at J; junction bases unmatched: 7. CDR3 in amino acids: CASSEIFTGGSDTQYF. The CDR3 region has the DNA TGTGCCAGCAGTGAAATTTTTACAGGGGGCTCAGATACGCAGTATTTT.

This clone was detected once. The chain links TRBV2 to TRBJ2-5; perhaps TRBD2 as D (5 bases). Germline V gene sequence: CDR1 SNHLY, CDR2 FYNNEI. The CDR3 spans 16 residues. V was pared by 7 bases and J by 5 bases, with 23 bases between. CDR3 protein: CASNLEAARVRETQYF. The CDR3 DNA is TGTGCCAGCAACCTCGAAGCGGCTAGGGTCAGGGAGACCCAGTACTTC.

The chain employs TRBV19 and TRBJ1-1; D is possibly TRBD1 (5 bases). CDR3 length: 15 residues. Trimming left V 3 bases short and J 1 base short, with 12 bases between. CDR1 is LNHDA, CDR2 SQIVND, per germline (reference sequence). The chain's CDR3 is CASSIGGKTNTEAFF. Written as DNA, the CDR3 is TGTGCCAGTAGTATTGGGGGGAAAACGAACACTGAAGCTTTCTTT.

V is TRBV9 and J is TRBJ1-6; unclear D gene. V shed 0 bases and J shed 7 bases, with 8 bases lying between them. CDR3 length: 14 amino acids. Germline V CDR1 and CDR2: SGDLS, YYNGEE. The CDR3 loop is CASSVEAGNSPLHF. The CDR3 coding sequence is TGTGCCAGCAGCGTAGAGGCGGGGAATTCACCCCTCCACTTT. The whole variable domain, remainder taken from reference TRBV9 and TRBJ1-6, is DSGVTQTPKHLITATGQRVTLRCSPRSGDLSVYWYQQSLDQGLQFLIQYYNGEERAKGNILERFSAQQFPDLHSELNLSSLELGDSALYFCASSVEAGNSPLHFGNGTRLTVT.